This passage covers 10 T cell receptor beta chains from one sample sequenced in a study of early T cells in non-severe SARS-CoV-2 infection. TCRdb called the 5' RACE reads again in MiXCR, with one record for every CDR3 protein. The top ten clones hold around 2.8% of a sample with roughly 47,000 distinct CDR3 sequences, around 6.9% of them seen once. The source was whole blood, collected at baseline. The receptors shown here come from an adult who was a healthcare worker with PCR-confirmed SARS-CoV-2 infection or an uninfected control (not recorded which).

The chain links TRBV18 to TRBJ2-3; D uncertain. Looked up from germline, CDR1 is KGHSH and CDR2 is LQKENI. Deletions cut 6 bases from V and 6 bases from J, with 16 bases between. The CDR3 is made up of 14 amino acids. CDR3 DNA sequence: TGTGCCAGCTCCAGGAACCAAGGCAGGGATACGCAGTATTTT. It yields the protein CASSRNQGRDTQYF. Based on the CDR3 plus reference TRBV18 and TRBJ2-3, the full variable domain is NAGVMQNPRHLVRRRGQEARLRCSPMKGHSHVYWYRQLPEEGLKFMVYLQKENIIDESGMPKERFSAEFPKEGPSILRIQQVVRGDSAAYFCASSRNQGRDTQYFGPGTRLTVL.

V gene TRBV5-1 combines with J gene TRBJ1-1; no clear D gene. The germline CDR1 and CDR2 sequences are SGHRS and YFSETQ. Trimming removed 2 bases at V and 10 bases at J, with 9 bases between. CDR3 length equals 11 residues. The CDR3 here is CASSFDGRAFF. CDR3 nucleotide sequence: TGCGCCAGCAGCTTTGACGGAAGAGCTTTCTTT. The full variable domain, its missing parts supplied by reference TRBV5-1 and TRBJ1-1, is KAGVTQTPRYLIKTRGQQVTLSCSPISGHRSVSWYQQTPGQGLQFLFEYFSETQRNKGNFPGRFSGRQFSNSRSEMNVSTLELGDSALYLCASSFDGRAFFGQGTRLTVV.

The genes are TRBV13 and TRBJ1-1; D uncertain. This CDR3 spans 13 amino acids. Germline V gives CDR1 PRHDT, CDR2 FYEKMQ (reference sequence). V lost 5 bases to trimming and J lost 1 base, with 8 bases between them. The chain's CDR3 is CASSPLGNTEAFF. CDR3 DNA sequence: TGTGCCAGCAGCCCACTGGGGAACACTGAAGCTTTCTTT.

The CDR3 loop reads CSARRWEHNSYEQYF. DNA of the CDR3: TGCAGTGCTAGAAGGTGGGAACACAACTCCTACGAGCAGTACTTC. The rearrangement links TRBV20-1 to TRBJ2-7; D is unresolved. The V gene's germline CDR1 is DFQATT and CDR2 SNEGSKA (reference sequence). V lost 2 bases and J 0 bases, leaving 14 bases between the germline ends. The CDR3 covers 15 residues.

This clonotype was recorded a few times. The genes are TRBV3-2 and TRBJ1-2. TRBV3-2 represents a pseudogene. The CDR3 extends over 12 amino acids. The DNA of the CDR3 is TGTGCTTTGATTTGGTATAACTATGGCTACACCTTC. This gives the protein CALIWYNYGYTF.

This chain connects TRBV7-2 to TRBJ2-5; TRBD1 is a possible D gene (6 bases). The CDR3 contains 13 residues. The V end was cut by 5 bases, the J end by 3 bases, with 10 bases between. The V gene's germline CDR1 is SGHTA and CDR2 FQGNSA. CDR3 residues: CASSADRKETQYF. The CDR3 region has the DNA TGTGCCAGCAGCGCCGACAGGAAAGAGACCCAGTACTTC.

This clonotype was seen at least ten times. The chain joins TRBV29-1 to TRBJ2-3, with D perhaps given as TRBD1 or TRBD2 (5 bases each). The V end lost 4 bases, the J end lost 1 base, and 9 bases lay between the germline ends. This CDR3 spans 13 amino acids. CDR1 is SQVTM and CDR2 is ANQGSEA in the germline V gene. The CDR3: CSVVGVGTDTQYF. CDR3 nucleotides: TGCAGCGTTGTGGGGGTCGGCACAGATACGCAGTATTTT.

CDR3: CASSEEGGVGTEAFF. As DNA, the CDR3 is TGTGCCAGCAGTGAAGAGGGGGGCGTAGGAACTGAAGCTTTCTTT. The chain is built from TRBV2 and TRBJ1-1; possible D gene TRBD1, 6 bases. This CDR3 has 15 residues. Germline lookup yields CDR1 SNHLY and CDR2 FYNNEI. V was cut by 1 base and J by 5 bases, with 14 bases left in between.

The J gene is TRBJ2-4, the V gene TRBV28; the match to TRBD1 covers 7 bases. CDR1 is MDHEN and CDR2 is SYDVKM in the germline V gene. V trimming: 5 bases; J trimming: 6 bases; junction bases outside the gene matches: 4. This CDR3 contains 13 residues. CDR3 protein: CASSPNRGNIQYF. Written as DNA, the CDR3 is TGTGCCAGCAGTCCGAACAGGGGAAACATTCAGTACTTC. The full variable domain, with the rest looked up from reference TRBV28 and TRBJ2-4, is DVKVTQSSRYLVKRTGEKVFLECVQDMDHENMFWYRQDPGLGLRLIYFSYDVKMKEKGDIPEGYSVSREKKERFSLILESASTNQTSMYLCASSPNRGNIQYFGAGTRLSVL.

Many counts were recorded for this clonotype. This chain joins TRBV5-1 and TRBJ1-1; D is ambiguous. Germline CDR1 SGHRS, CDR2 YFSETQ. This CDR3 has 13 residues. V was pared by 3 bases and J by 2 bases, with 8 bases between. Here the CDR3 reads CASSSLVNTEAFF. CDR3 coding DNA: TGCGCCAGCAGCTCTCTGGTTAACACTGAAGCTTTCTTT.